This record covers a single TCR beta chain. Its matching antigen is unknown. The naive CD8 subset, CD45RO-negative cells positively selected for CCR7, excluded terminally differentiated effector memory CD45RA+ cells. Sorted-subset replicate PCR reactions contained approximately 190 ng DNA, corresponding to tens of thousands of T cell genomes. Repertoires were generated with immunoSEQ multiplex PCR, while TCRdb's copy carries only in-frame clones and drops some. The top ten hold around 1.8% of the sample, which has about 2.2 million clones, around 93% seen once. The entry originates in a study of shared clonotypes between healthy human individuals. General study findings and limits: Non-shared clonotypes had lower generation probabilities than clonotypes shared by all four sorted-subset donors.

V was clipped by 0 bases and J by 1 base, with 10 bases between them. The CDR3 runs 16 residues. Germline V gene lookup returns CDR1 MNHEY and CDR2 SVGAGI. The origin of this receptor is a man in his late teens or twenties in good health. Some clones in this sample may be carry-over from other donors' samples. V is TRBV6-5 and J is TRBJ1-5, with a weak D call TRBD1 (5 bases). The sequenced material came from naive CD8+ T cells from PBMCs. The CDR3 nucleotides are TGTGCCAGCAGTTACTCGGGGGTGGGGAGCAATCAGCCCCAGCATTTT. Residues: CASSYSGVGSNQPQHF.